These T cell receptor beta chains were read from a single sample in a study of T cell changes during pregnancy in multiple sclerosis. Clones were read by immunoSEQ multiplex PCR, and TCRdb kept only the in-frame ones, dropping some. The data show some 24,000 clones, with approximately 86% seen just once and about 1% held by the top ten. The sequencing here drew on CD4+ T cells from peripheral blood mononuclear cells, taken in the second trimester of pregnancy. All receptors derive from a female donor in good health, enrolled as a control in a pregnancy study. CDR3s include the opening cysteine and the closing phenylalanine or tryptophan.

cdr3_length	j_call	v_call	cdr3_aa
16	TRBJ1-2	TRBV27	CASSLGPGAPNYGYTF
15	TRBJ1-3	TRBV7-6	CASSLTVTAGNTIYF
12	TRBJ1-2	TRBV5-1	CASSFDRYGYTF
15	TRBJ1-3	TRBV28	CASSPTGDPGNTIYF
16	TRBJ2-2	TRBV30	CAWSLLAGTNTGELFF
14	TRBJ1-3	TRBV7-8	CASSFREGGNTIYF
14	TRBJ1-1	TRBV27	CASRRTGENTEAFF
14	TRBJ2-7	TRBV4-1	CASSPIGGLYEQYF
16	TRBJ2-5	TRBV7-3	CASSSLGGSPAETQYF
15	TRBJ1-4	TRBV5-8	CASSPGDREGEKLFF